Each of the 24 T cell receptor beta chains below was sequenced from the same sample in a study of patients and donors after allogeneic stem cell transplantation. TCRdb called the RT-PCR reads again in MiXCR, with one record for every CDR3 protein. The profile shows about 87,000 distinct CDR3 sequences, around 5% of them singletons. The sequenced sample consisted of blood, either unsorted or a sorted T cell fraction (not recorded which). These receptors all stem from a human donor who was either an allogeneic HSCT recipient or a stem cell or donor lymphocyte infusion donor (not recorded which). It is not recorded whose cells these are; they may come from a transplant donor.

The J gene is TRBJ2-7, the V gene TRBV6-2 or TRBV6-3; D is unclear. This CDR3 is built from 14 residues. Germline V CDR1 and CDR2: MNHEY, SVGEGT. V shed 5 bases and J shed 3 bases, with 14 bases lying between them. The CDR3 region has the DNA TGTGCCAGCAGTGAGGTTTTCACCTACTACGAGCAGTACTTC. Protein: CASSEVFTYYEQYF.

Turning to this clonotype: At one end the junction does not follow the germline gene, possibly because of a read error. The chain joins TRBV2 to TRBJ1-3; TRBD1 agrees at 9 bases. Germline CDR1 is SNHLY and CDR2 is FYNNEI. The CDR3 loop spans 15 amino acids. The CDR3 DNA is TGTGCCAGCAGGGACAGGGGCTACTCTGGAAACTCCATATATTTT. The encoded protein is CASRDRGYSGNSIYF.

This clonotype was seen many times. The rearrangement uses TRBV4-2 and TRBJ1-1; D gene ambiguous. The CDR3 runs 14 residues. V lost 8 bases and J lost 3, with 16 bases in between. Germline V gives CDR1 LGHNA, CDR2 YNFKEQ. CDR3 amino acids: CASSSASWDTEAFF. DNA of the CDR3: TGTGCCAGCTCTTCGGCAAGTTGGGACACTGAAGCTTTCTTT.

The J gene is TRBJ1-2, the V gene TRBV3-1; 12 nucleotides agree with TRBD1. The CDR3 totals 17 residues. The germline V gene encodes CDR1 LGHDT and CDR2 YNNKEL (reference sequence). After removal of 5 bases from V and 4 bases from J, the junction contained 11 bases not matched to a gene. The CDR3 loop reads CASSYRDRGRGGYGYTF. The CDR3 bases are TGTGCCAGCAGCTACCGGGACAGGGGGCGCGGGGGCTATGGCTACACCTTC.

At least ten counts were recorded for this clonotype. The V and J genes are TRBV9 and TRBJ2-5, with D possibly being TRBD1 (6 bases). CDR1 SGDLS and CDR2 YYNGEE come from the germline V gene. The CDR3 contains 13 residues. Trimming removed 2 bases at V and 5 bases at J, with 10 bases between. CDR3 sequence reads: CASSVQQGETQYF. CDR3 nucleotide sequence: TGTGCCAGCAGCGTTCAACAGGGCGAGACCCAGTACTTC.

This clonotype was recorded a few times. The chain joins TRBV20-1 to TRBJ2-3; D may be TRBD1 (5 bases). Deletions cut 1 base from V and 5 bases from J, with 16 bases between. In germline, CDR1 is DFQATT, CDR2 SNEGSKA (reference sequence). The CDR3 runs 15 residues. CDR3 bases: TGCAGTGCTAGAGGATGGGTGGGGCATAGAGATACGCAGTATTTT. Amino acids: CSARGWVGHRDTQYF.

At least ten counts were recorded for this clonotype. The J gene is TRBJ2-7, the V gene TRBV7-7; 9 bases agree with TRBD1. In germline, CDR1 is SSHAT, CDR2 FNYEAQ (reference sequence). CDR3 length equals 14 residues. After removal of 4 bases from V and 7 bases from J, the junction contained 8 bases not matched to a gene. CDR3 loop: CASSSGTGSKEQYF. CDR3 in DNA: TGTGCCAGCAGCTCCGGGACAGGGTCAAAGGAGCAGTACTTC.

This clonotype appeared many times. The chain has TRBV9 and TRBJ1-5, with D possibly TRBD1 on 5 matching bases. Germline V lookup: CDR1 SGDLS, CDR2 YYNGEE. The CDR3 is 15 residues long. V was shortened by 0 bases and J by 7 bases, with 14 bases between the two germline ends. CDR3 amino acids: CASSVAGEMRQPQHF. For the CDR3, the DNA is TGTGCCAGCAGCGTAGCGGGGGAGATGAGGCAGCCCCAGCATTTT.

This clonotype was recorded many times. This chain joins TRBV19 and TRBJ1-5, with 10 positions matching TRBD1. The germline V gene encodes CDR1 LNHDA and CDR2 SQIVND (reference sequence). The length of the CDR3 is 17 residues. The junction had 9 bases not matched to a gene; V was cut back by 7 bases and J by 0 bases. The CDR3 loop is CASTVVGQGISNQPQHF. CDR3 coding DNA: TGTGCCAGTACCGTTGTGGGACAGGGGATTAGCAATCAGCCCCAGCATTTT.

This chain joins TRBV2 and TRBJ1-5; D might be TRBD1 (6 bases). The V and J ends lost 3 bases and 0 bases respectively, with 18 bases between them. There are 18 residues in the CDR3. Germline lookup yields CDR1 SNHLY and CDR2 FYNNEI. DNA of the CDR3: TGTGCCAGCAGTGACCCCCGACAGGTCCTATATAGCAATCAGCCCCAGCATTTT. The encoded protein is CASSDPRQVLYSNQPQHF.

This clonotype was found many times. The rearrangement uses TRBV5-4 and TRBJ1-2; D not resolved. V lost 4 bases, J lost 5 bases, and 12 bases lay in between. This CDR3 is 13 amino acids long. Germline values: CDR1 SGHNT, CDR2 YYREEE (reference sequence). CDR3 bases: TGTGCCAGCAGCCCTCCGGGCTCGTATGGCTACACCTTC. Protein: CASSPPGSYGYTF.

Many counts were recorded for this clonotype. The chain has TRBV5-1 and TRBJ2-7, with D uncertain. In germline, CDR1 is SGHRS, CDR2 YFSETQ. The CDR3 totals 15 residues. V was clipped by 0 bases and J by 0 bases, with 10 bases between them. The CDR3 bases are TGCGCCAGCAGCTTGGGTGTGGACGGCTCCTACGAGCAGTACTTC. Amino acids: CASSLGVDGSYEQYF.

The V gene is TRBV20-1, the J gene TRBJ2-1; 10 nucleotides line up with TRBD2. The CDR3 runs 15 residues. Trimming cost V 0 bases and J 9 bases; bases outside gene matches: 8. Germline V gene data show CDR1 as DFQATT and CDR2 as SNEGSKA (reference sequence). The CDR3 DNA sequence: TGCAGTGCTAGAGAGCCTAGCGGGAGTTTTAGTGAGCAGTTCTTC. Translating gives CSAREPSGSFSEQFF.

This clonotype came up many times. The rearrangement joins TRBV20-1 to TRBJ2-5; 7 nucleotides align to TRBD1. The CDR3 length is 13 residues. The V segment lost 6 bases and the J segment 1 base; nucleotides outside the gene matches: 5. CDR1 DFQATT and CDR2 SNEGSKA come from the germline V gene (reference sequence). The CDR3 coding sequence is TGCAGTGCACCCAACAGGGGCCAAGAGACCCAGTACTTC. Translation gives CSAPNRGQETQYF.

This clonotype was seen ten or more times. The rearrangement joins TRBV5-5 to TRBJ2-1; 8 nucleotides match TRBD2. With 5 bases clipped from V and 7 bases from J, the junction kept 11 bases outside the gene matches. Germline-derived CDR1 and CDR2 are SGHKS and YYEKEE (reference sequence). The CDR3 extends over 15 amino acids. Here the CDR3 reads CASSSAGARVNEQFF. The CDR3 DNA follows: TGTGCCAGCAGTTCAGCGGGAGCTAGGGTGAATGAGCAGTTCTTC.

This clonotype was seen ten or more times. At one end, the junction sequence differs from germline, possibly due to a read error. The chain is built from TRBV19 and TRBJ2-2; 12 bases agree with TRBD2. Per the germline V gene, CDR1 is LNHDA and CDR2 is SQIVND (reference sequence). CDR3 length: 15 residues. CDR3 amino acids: CPPLETSGRHGELFF. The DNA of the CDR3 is TGCCCCCCCCTGGAGACTAGCGGGAGACACGGGGAGCTGTTTTTT.

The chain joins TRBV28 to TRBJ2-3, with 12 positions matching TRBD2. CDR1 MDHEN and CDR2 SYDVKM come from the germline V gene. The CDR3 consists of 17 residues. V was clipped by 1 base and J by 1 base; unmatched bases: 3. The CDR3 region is CASSLYRLAGGTDTQYF. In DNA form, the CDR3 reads TGTGCCAGCAGTTTATACCGACTAGCGGGAGGCACAGATACGCAGTATTTT.

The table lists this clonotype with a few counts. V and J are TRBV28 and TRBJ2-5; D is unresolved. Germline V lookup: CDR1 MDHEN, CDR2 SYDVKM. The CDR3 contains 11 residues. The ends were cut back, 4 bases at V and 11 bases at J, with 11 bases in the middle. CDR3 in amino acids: CASSSSGRQYF. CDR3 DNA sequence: TGTGCCAGCAGTTCCTCCGGGCGTCAGTACTTC.

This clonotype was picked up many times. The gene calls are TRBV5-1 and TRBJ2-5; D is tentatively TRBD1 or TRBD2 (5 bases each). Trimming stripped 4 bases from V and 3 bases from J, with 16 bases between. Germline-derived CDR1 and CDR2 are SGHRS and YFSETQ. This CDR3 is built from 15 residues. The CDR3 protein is CASSPRGESKETQYF. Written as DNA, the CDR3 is TGCGCCAGCAGCCCTCGAGGGGAGAGCAAAGAGACCCAGTACTTC.

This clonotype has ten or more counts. This CDR3 is CASSQGGGGVPLLETQYF. As DNA, the CDR3 is TGTGCCAGCAGCCAAGGGGGCGGGGGCGTACCCCTCCTGGAGACCCAGTACTTC. The V and J genes are TRBV2 and TRBJ2-5, with D tentatively TRBD1 or TRBD2 (7 bases each). V was cut by 6 bases and J by 5 bases, with 28 bases left in between. Per the germline V gene, CDR1 is SNHLY and CDR2 is FYNNEI. The CDR3 is made up of 18 amino acids. Filled out from reference TRBV2 and TRBJ2-5, the complete variable domain reads EPEVTQTPSHQVTQMGQEVILRCVPISNHLYFYWYRQILGQKVEFLVSFYNNEISEKSEIFDDQFSVERPDGSNFTLKIRSTKLEDSAMYFCASSQGGGGVPLLETQYFGPGTRLLVL.

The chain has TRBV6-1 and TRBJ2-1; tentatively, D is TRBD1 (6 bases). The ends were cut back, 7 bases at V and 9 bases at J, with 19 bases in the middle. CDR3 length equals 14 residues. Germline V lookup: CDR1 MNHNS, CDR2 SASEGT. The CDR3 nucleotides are TGTGCCAGCATCAAACAGGGAATTATAGGTGAGCAGTTCTTC. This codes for CASIKQGIIGEQFF.

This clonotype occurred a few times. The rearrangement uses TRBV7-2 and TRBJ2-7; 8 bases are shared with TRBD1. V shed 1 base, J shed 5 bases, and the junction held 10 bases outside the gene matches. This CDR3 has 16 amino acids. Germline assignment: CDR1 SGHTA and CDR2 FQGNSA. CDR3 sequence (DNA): TGTGCCAGCAGCTTAGTCCCGCAGGGGGCTATGAACGAGCAGTACTTC. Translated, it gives CASSLVPQGAMNEQYF.

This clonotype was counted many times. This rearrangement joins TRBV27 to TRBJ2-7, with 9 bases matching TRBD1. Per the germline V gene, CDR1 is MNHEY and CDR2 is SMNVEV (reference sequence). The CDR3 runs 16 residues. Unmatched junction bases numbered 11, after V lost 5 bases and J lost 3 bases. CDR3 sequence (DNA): TGTGCCAGCAGTCGAAAGCCTCCGGGACAGGGCTACGAGCAGTACTTC. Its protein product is CASSRKPPGQGYEQYF.

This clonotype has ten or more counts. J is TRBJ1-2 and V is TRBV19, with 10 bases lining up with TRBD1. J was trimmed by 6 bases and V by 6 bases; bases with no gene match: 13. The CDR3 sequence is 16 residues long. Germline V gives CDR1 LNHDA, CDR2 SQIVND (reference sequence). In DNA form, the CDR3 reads TGTGCCAGTAGCCATATTCCTGGGACAGGGGTTGATGGCTACACCTTC. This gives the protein CASSHIPGTGVDGYTF.